In its sample, the clone carrying this T cell receptor (beta chain) was seen a few times. Its antigen is undetermined. TCRdb reprocessed the RT-PCR reads via MiXCR and lists one record per CDR3 protein. Here the sample spans fewer than 200,000 distinct CDR3 sequences, around 9.2% being singletons. The data were obtained in a study of response to subunit inactivated influenza vaccine. The study's findings and limits: A suggestion made by the authors is that each seasonal influenza vaccination recruits few new T cells.

Sequencing was performed on non-naive T cells sorted from PBMCs, taken on the day of vaccination. The origin of this receptor is a man aged 50-59 years who received an inactivated influenza vaccine.

CDR3 sequence: CASSLGRGNNEQFF. The CDR3 DNA sequence: TGTGCCAGCAGCTTAGGCAGGGGTAACAATGAGCAGTTCTTC. The chain uses TRBV7-3 and TRBJ2-1; weak D call: TRBD1 (6 bases). The CDR3 length is 14 residues. Germline CDR1 and CDR2: SGHTA and FQGTGA. Trimming removed 2 bases from V and 5 bases from J, with 10 bases in between. Full variable domain (remainder filled in from reference TRBV7-3 and TRBJ2-1): GAGVSQTPSNKVTEKGKYVELRCDPISGHTALYWYRQSLGQGPEFLIYFQGTGAADDSGLPNDRFFAVRPEGSVSTLKIQRTERGDSAVYLCASSLGRGNNEQFFGPGTRLTVL.